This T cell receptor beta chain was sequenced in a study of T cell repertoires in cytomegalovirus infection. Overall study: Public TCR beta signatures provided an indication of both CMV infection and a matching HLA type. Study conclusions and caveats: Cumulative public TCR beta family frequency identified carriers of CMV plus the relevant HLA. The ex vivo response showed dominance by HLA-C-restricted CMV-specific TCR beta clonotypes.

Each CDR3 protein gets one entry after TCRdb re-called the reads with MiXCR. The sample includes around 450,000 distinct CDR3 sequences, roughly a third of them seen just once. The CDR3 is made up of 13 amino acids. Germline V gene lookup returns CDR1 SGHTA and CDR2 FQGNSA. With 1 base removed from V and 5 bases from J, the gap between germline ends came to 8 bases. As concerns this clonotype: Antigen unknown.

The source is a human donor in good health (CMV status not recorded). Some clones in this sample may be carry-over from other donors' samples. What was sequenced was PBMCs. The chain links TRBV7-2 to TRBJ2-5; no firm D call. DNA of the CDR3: TGTGCCAGCAGCTTAGAGAGGTCGGAGACCCAGTACTTC. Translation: CASSLERSETQYF.